The sequence of this T cell receptor beta chain was determined in a study of T cells and Merkel cell carcinoma outcomes. Findings and limits, study-wide: In Merkel cell carcinoma, repertoire and T-cell density reportedly predicted outcomes.

With respect to this clone: What it binds is unknown.

CDR3 length: 20 amino acids. The germline V gene has CDR1 SGHRS and CDR2 YFSETQ. V lost 3 bases, J lost 9 bases, and 24 bases stayed unmatched. TCRdb keeps only in-frame clones here, not all; method: immunoSEQ multiplex PCR. The table has about 2,000 clones, about 93% seen once. This TCR was recovered from a human donor with Merkel cell carcinoma. V and J are TRBV5-1 and TRBJ2-7; 13 nucleotides match TRBD2. Source material: tumor tissue from Merkel cell carcinoma. CDR3: CASSSHILAGGPSYLRGQYF. In DNA, the CDR3 is TGCGCCAGCAGCTCACACATACTAGCGGGAGGGCCCAGTTACCTACGAGGGCAGTACTTC. The variable domain in full, with the rest retrieved from reference TRBV5-1 and TRBJ2-7, is KAGVTQTPRYLIKTRGQQVTLSCSPISGHRSVSWYQQTPGQGLQFLFEYFSETQRNKGNFPGRFSGRQFSNSRSEMNVSTLELGDSALYLCASSSHILAGGPSYLRGQYFGPGTRLTVT.